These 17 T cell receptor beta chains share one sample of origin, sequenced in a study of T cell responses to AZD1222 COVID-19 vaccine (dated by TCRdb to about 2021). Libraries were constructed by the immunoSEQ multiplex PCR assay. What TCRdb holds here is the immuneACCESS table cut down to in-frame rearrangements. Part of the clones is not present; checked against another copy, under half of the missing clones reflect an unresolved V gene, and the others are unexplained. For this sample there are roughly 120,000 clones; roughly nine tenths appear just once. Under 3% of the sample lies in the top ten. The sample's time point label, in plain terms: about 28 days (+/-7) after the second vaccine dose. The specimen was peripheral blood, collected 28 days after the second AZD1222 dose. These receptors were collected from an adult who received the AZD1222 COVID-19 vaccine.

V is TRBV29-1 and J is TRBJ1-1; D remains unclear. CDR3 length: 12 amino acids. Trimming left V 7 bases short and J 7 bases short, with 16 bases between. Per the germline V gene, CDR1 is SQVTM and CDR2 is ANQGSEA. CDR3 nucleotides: TGCAGCGCGAGCTCATCCGGAAATGAAGCTTTCTTT. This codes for CSASSSGNEAFF.

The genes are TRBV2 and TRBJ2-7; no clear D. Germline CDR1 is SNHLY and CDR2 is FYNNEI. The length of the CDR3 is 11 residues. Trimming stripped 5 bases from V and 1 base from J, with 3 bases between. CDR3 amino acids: CASSWSYEQYF. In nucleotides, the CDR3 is TGTGCCAGCAGTTGGTCCTACGAGCAGTACTTC.

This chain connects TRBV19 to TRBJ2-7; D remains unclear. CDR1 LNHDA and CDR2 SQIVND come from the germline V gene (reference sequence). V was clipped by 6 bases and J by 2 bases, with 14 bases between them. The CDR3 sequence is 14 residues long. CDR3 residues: CASSIGSHTYEQYF. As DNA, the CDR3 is TGTGCCAGTAGCATTGGCTCACACACCTACGAGCAGTACTTC.

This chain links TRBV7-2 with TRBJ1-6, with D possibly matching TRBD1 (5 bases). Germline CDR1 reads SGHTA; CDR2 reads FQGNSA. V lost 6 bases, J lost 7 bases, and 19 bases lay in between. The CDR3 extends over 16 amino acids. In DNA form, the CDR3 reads TGTGCCAGCAGTTATGCCGGGACGCGCTCCAATTCACCCCTCCACTTT. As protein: CASSYAGTRSNSPLHF.

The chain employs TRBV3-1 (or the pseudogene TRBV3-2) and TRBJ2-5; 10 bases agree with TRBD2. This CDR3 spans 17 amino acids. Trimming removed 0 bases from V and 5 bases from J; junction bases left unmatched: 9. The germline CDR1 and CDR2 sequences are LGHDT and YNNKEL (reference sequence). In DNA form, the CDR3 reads TGTGCCAGCAGCCAAGATAATCCGGGACTAGCGACGGAGACCCAGTACTTC. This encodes CASSQDNPGLATETQYF.

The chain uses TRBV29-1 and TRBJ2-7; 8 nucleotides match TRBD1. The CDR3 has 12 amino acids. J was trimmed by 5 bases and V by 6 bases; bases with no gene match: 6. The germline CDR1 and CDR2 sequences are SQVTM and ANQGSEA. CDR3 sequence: CSVDGQGHEQYF. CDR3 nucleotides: TGCAGCGTGGACGGACAGGGCCACGAGCAGTACTTC.

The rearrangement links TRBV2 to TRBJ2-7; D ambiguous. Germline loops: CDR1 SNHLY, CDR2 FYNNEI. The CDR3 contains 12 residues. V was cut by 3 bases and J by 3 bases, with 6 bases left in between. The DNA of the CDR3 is TGTGCCAGCAGTGACGTTGGCTACGAGCAGTACTTC. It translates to CASSDVGYEQYF. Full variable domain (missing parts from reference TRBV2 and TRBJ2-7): EPEVTQTPSHQVTQMGQEVILRCVPISNHLYFYWYRQILGQKVEFLVSFYNNEISEKSEIFDDQFSVERPDGSNFTLKIRSTKLEDSAMYFCASSDVGYEQYFGPGTRLTVT.

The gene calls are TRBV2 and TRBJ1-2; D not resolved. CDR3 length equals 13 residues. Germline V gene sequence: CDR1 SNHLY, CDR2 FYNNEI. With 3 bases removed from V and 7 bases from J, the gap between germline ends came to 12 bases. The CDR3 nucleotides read TGTGCCAGCAGTGATCTCTCAAGGCCTGGCTACACCTTC. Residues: CASSDLSRPGYTF.

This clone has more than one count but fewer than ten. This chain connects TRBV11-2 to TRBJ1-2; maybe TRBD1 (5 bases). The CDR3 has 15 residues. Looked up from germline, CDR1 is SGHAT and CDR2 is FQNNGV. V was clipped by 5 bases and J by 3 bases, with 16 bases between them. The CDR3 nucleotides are TGTGCCAGCAGCCCCGGTCGGGGCTACGACTATGGCTACACCTTC. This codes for CASSPGRGYDYGYTF.

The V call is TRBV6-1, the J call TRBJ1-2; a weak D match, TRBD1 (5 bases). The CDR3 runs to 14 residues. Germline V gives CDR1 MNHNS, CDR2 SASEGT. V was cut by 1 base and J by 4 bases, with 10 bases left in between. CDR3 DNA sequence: TGTGCCAGCAGTGAAGTTCGGACAAGCTATGGCTACACCTTC. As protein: CASSEVRTSYGYTF.

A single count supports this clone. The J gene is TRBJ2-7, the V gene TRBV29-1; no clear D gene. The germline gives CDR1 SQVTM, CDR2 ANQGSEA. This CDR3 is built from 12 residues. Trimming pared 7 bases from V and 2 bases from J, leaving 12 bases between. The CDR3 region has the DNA TGCAGCGCCGAAGGTGGAACCTACGAGCAGTACTTC. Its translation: CSAEGGTYEQYF.

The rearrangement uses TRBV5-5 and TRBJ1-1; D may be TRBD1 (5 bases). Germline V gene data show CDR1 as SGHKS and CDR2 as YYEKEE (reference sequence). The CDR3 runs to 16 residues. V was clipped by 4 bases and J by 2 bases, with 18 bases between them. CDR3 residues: CASSNRDYLSNTEAFF. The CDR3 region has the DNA TGTGCCAGCAGCAACCGGGACTACTTATCTAACACTGAAGCTTTCTTT.

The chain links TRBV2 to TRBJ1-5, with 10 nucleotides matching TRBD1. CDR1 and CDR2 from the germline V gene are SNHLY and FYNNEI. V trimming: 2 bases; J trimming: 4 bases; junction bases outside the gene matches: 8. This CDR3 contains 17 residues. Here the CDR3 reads CASSERVPGQGNQPQHF. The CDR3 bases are TGTGCCAGCAGTGAAAGGGTTCCGGGACAGGGGAATCAGCCCCAGCATTTT.

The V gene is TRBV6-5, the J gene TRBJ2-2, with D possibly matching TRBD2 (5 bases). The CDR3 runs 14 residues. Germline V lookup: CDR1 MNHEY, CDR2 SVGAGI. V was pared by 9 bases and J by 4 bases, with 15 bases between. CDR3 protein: CASRGPRGTGELFF. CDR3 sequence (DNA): TGTGCCAGTCGAGGGCCCCGTGGCACCGGGGAGCTGTTTTTT.

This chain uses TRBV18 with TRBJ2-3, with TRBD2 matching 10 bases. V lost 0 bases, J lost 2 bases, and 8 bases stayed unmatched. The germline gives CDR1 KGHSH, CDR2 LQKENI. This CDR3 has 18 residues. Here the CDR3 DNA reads TGTGCCAGCTCACCACCGGCTTTAGCGGGGGGATACACAGATACGCAGTATTTT. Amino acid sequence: CASSPPALAGGYTDTQYF.

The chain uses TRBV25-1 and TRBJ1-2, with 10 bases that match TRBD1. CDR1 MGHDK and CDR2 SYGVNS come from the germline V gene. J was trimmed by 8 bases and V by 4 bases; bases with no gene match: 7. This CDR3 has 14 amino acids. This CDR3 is CASSARQGAGGYTF. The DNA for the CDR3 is TGTGCCAGCAGTGCCCGACAGGGGGCTGGGGGCTACACCTTC.

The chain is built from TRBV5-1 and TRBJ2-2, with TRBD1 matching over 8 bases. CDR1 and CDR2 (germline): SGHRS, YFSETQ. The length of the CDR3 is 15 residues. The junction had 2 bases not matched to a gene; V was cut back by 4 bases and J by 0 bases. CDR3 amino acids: CASSTDRANTGELFF. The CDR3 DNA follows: TGCGCCAGCAGCACGGACAGGGCGAACACCGGGGAGCTGTTTTTT.